This TCR beta chain was identified during a study of cytomegalovirus exposure and HLA in healthy donors. The V end was cut by 2 bases, the J end by 4 bases, with 10 bases between. This CDR3 region has 14 residues. Germline CDR1 reads MNHNS; CDR2 reads SASEGT. Both 60 Vbeta primers and 13 Jbeta primers went into the PCR. Profiling relied on immunoSEQ multiplex PCR, and the TCRdb table lists in-frame clones only, not all of them. The sample lists about 140,000 clones; just over 70% were seen once. On this clone: The antigen is unknown.

Study results and limitations: TCR beta chains associated with HLA were, in a later analysis, more clonally expanded than equally common others. It was taken for granted in presence/absence analyses that sequencing depth across donors was roughly uniform. Rarity held for most TCR sequences, but there were some public TCRs that occurred in many donors. Productive rates of about 90% or about 30% were seen for most TCR beta V segments in an earlier analysis.

The chain uses TRBV6-1 and TRBJ2-3, with no clear D. Sequencing was done on a sample of PBMCs. This receptor was taken from a woman under 40 in good health and CMV-seronegative. The CDR3: CASSEIGGPDTQYF. CDR3 bases: TGTGCCAGCAGTGAAATTGGCGGCCCAGATACGCAGTATTTT.